The 28 T cell receptor beta chains given below trace back to one sample, sequenced in a study of cytomegalovirus exposure and HLA in healthy donors. It was with 60 Vbeta and 13 Jbeta primers that the PCR ran. The method was immunoSEQ multiplex PCR; TCRdb's version includes in-frame clones alone and lacks a portion of them. This table has 150,000 to 200,000 clones, approximately 72% appearing once. The sequencing sample was made of PBMCs. Receptors originate from a female donor in good health and CMV-seronegative.

This clone occurred once. This rearrangement joins TRBV11-2 to TRBJ2-3, with 10 nucleotides matching TRBD2. This CDR3 region has 16 residues. Germline CDR1 is SGHAT and CDR2 is FQNNGV. V gave up 2 bases and J gave up 2 bases; unmatched junction bases: 4. The CDR3 region has the DNA TGTGCCAGCAGCTTACCAGCGGGAGGGCCCACAGATACGCAGTATTTT. The encoded protein is CASSLPAGGPTDTQYF.

The chain combines TRBV5-6 with TRBJ2-7; 8 bases are shared with TRBD2. CDR1 and CDR2 (germline): SGHDT, YYEEEE. CDR3 length: 17 residues. Trimming cost V 0 bases and J 3 bases; bases outside gene matches: 11. The DNA of the CDR3 is TGTGCCAGCAGCTTGGCCAATCCTAGCGGGTTCAGCTACGAGCAGTACTTC. Its translation: CASSLANPSGFSYEQYF.

V gene TRBV27 combines with J gene TRBJ2-3, with 7 bases lining up with TRBD2. V shed 3 bases, J shed 0 bases, and the junction held 3 bases outside the gene matches. This CDR3 is 15 amino acids long. Germline V gives CDR1 MNHEY, CDR2 SMNVEV (reference sequence). The CDR3 here is CASSFSSGSTDTQYF. CDR3 nucleotides: TGTGCCAGCAGTTTCTCTAGCGGAAGCACAGATACGCAGTATTTT.

A single count supports this clone. The chain is built from TRBV7-3 and TRBJ2-5, with 7 positions matching TRBD2. Trimming took 5 bases from V and 3 from J; bases not matched to a gene: 3. CDR3 length: 13 amino acids. Germline V gives CDR1 SGHTA, CDR2 FQGTGA. CDR3 sequence: CASSAGVEETQYF. For the CDR3, the DNA is TGTGCCAGCAGCGCGGGAGTGGAAGAGACCCAGTACTTC. Supplemented by reference TRBV7-3 and TRBJ2-5, the full variable domain reads GAGVSQTPSNKVTEKGKYVELRCDPISGHTALYWYRQSLGQGPEFLIYFQGTGAADDSGLPNDRFFAVRPEGSVSTLKIQRTERGDSAVYLCASSAGVEETQYFGPGTRLLVL.

In its sample, this clone was seen a few times. The chain joins TRBV4-1 to TRBJ2-5, with D possibly TRBD2 on 6 matching bases. In germline, CDR1 is MGHRA, CDR2 YSYEKL. V lost 0 bases, J lost 6 bases, and 17 bases lay in between. The CDR3 totals 16 residues. The CDR3 DNA reads TGCGCCAGCAGCCAAGAGGTTAGCGGTGGCTTGAAGACCCAGTACTTC. It encodes CASSQEVSGGLKTQYF.

The chain employs TRBV5-4 and TRBJ2-3; 14 bases align to TRBD2. This CDR3 is 16 amino acids long. Germline V lookup: CDR1 SGHNT, CDR2 YYREEE (reference sequence). V trimming: 2 bases; J trimming: 6 bases; junction bases outside the gene matches: 5. The CDR3 loop is CASSFGLAGGGDTQYF. DNA for the CDR3: TGTGCCAGCAGCTTCGGACTAGCGGGGGGCGGGGATACGCAGTATTTT.

This clone appeared once. V and J are TRBV5-1 and TRBJ2-3; D is unclear. This CDR3 has 15 residues. The V and J ends lost 0 bases and 1 base respectively, with 9 bases between them. Germline CDR1 SGHRS, CDR2 YFSETQ. The CDR3 DNA reads TGCGCCAGCAGCTTGGCCAAGCTAGGCACAGATACGCAGTATTTT. Its translation: CASSLAKLGTDTQYF.

The chain carries TRBV5-1 and TRBJ2-1, with TRBD2 matching over 8 bases. V dropped 4 bases and J dropped 4; count of bases not matched to a gene: 10. Germline CDR1 reads SGHRS; CDR2 reads YFSETQ. CDR3 size: 16 residues. The CDR3 nucleotides are TGCGCCAGCAGCCGGGAAGCGGGAGAAAGGTACAATGAGCAGTTCTTC. Translated: CASSREAGERYNEQFF.

The chain joins TRBV11-2 to TRBJ1-2; no definite D call. The CDR3 has 15 residues. Germline CDR1 and CDR2: SGHAT and FQNNGV. The V end was cut by 5 bases, the J end by 4 bases, with 17 bases between. The CDR3 reads CASSRDGAGSYGYTF. The CDR3 DNA reads TGTGCCAGCAGCAGAGACGGAGCCGGGTCCTATGGCTACACCTTC.

This clone was seen once. The rearrangement joins TRBV5-6 to TRBJ2-1; TRBD2 aligns across 7 bases. CDR1 is SGHDT and CDR2 is YYEEEE in the germline V gene. The CDR3 is made up of 16 amino acids. V shed 2 bases and J 3 bases; nucleotides not matched to a gene: 8. The CDR3 DNA reads as TGTGCCAGCAGCTTATCGGCCCAGCGGGGCTACAATGAGCAGTTCTTC. Its translation is CASSLSAQRGYNEQFF.

The V gene is TRBV5-4, the J gene TRBJ2-5, with 7 bases aligning to TRBD1. The CDR3 runs 13 residues. J lost 6 bases, V lost 4 bases, and 6 bases had no gene match. Germline V gives CDR1 SGHNT, CDR2 YYREEE (reference sequence). The CDR3 sequence is CASSPGQAQTQYF. DNA for the CDR3: TGTGCCAGCAGCCCAGGACAGGCCCAGACCCAGTACTTC.

V and J are TRBV5-1 and TRBJ2-1; D is perhaps TRBD1 (5 bases). This CDR3 spans 14 amino acids. V was shortened by 7 bases and J by 4 bases, with 15 bases between the two germline ends. The germline V gene encodes CDR1 SGHRS and CDR2 YFSETQ. The CDR3 nucleotides are TGCGCCAGCTCCGGAGCCAGGGAATACAATGAGCAGTTCTTC. It yields the protein CASSGAREYNEQFF.

Details on this clone: This same CDR3 is encoded by further DNA sequences in the sample. The chain uses TRBV25-1 and TRBJ1-5; no clear D. There are 16 residues in the CDR3. Germline CDR1 and CDR2: MGHDK and SYGVNS. Between the trimmed V and J ends, which lost 1 base and 1 base, there was a span of 11 bases. CDR3 region: CASSESRGNSNQPQHF. In nucleotides, the CDR3 is TGTGCCAGCAGTGAATCCCGAGGGAACAGCAATCAGCCCCAGCATTTT.

In DNA form, the CDR3 reads TGTGCCAGCAGTGGAGGGTACGAGCAGTTCTTC. Amino acids: CASSGGYEQFF. V gene TRBV2 combines with J gene TRBJ2-1, with D tentatively TRBD2 (5 bases). This CDR3 contains 11 residues. Germline CDR1 SNHLY, CDR2 FYNNEI. V shed 4 bases and J shed 10 bases, with 8 bases lying between them.

In its sample, this clone was seen a few times. The V and J genes are TRBV5-1 and TRBJ2-2; D is ambiguous. Germline lookup yields CDR1 SGHRS and CDR2 YFSETQ. V lost 5 bases and J 7 bases, leaving 9 bases between the germline ends. CDR3 length: 12 residues. CDR3 DNA: TGCGCCAGCAGGTTCAGTGACGGGGAGCTGTTTTTT. This encodes CASRFSDGELFF.

The chain is built from TRBV6-1 and TRBJ2-7; 9 positions match TRBD1. Per germline, CDR1 MNHNS and CDR2 SASEGT. CDR3 length equals 15 residues. V dropped 8 bases and J dropped 3; count of bases not matched to a gene: 11. CDR3 region: CASGGTGINYYEQYF. DNA for the CDR3: TGTGCCAGCGGCGGGACAGGGATTAACTACTACGAGCAGTACTTC.

The V and J genes are TRBV2 and TRBJ2-5; 11 bases map to TRBD2. Looked up from germline, CDR1 is SNHLY and CDR2 is FYNNEI. V was clipped by 7 bases and J by 3 bases; unmatched bases: 13. The CDR3 totals 17 residues. CDR3 residues: CASITPPLAGGKETQYF. Here the CDR3 DNA reads TGTGCCAGCATTACCCCGCCCCTAGCGGGGGGTAAAGAGACCCAGTACTTC.

Only one count was recorded for this clone. The rearrangement joins TRBV5-1 to TRBJ2-1, with TRBD2 matching over 7 bases. This CDR3 is built from 15 residues. The germline gives CDR1 SGHRS, CDR2 YFSETQ. V lost 4 bases to trimming and J lost 4 bases; unmatched junction nucleotides: 8. The DNA for the CDR3 is TGCGCCAGCAGCGAGGGAGGGGTAACTTACAATGAGCAGTTCTTC. It translates to CASSEGGVTYNEQFF. Full variable domain (rest looked up from reference TRBV5-1 and TRBJ2-1): KAGVTQTPRYLIKTRGQQVTLSCSPISGHRSVSWYQQTPGQGLQFLFEYFSETQRNKGNFPGRFSGRQFSNSRSEMNVSTLELGDSALYLCASSEGGVTYNEQFFGPGTRLTVL.

The V and J genes are TRBV5-1 and TRBJ2-3; TRBD1 might be the D (6 bases). Trimming shortened V by 3 bases and J by 1 base, and 18 bases separated the two germline ends. CDR3 size: 17 residues. CDR1 SGHRS and CDR2 YFSETQ come from the germline V gene. The CDR3 is CASSYLPGEAGTDTQYF. CDR3 bases: TGCGCCAGCAGCTATCTCCCAGGGGAAGCAGGCACAGATACGCAGTATTTT. Filled out from reference TRBV5-1 and TRBJ2-3, the complete variable domain reads KAGVTQTPRYLIKTRGQQVTLSCSPISGHRSVSWYQQTPGQGLQFLFEYFSETQRNKGNFPGRFSGRQFSNSRSEMNVSTLELGDSALYLCASSYLPGEAGTDTQYFGPGTRLTVL.

The V call is TRBV11-3, the J call TRBJ2-1; the match to TRBD2 covers 9 bases. With 0 bases clipped from V and 8 bases from J, the junction kept 5 bases outside the gene matches. This CDR3 has 15 amino acids. Per the germline V gene, CDR1 is SGHNT and CDR2 is YENEEA. The CDR3 loop reads CASSLEAGGRHEQFF. DNA of the CDR3: TGTGCCAGCAGCTTAGAAGCGGGAGGCCGGCATGAGCAGTTCTTC.

The V and J genes are TRBV30 and TRBJ1-1; 8 bases fit TRBD1. The J segment lost 0 bases and the V segment lost 2 bases, leaving 8 bases of the junction unmatched. Germline V gives CDR1 GTSNPN, CDR2 SVGIG (reference sequence). The CDR3 sequence is 16 residues long. CDR3 amino acids: CAWSTSGGWVNTEAFF. DNA for the CDR3: TGTGCCTGGAGTACCTCAGGGGGCTGGGTGAACACTGAAGCTTTCTTT.

In this sample, this clone turned up a few times. The chain has TRBV19 and TRBJ2-7; D is possibly TRBD1 (6 bases). The length of the CDR3 is 14 residues. V was shortened by 6 bases and J by 2 bases, with 14 bases between the two germline ends. CDR1 and CDR2 (germline): LNHDA, SQIVND (reference sequence). The CDR3 region is CASSDKEGAYEQYF. In DNA, the CDR3 is TGTGCCAGTAGCGACAAAGAGGGGGCCTACGAGCAGTACTTC.

The chain combines TRBV7-6 with TRBJ2-7; D ambiguous. Trimming left V 7 bases short and J 2 bases short, with 12 bases between. The CDR3 extends over 13 amino acids. Germline values: CDR1 SGHVS, CDR2 FNYEAQ. The CDR3 DNA reads as TGTGCCAGCACCCCCGGGTCCACCTACGAGCAGTACTTC. This gives the protein CASTPGSTYEQYF.

CDR3 sequence: CASIPPQRTNYGYTF. CDR3 DNA: TGTGCCAGCATCCCACCTCAGCGTACGAACTATGGCTACACCTTC. The genes are TRBV7-2 and TRBJ1-2; no definite D call. The CDR3 totals 15 residues. CDR1 is SGHTA, CDR2 FQGNSA, per germline. V was trimmed by 7 bases and J by 2 bases, leaving 17 bases between them.

The genes are TRBV7-2 and TRBJ2-7, with 14 bases identical to TRBD2. The CDR3 consists of 16 residues. From germline, CDR1 is SGHTA and CDR2 FQGNSA. The V segment lost 5 bases and the J segment 6 bases; nucleotides outside the gene matches: 9. CDR3 residues: CASSRLAGGPTTEQYF. The CDR3 nucleotides are TGTGCCAGCAGCCGACTAGCGGGAGGGCCAACGACCGAGCAGTACTTC.

This clone was observed once. CDR3 region: CASSRTSGDYEQYF. As DNA, the CDR3 is TGTGCCAGCAGTCGGACTAGCGGAGACTACGAGCAGTACTTC. The chain combines TRBV7-2 with TRBJ2-7; 10 nucleotides line up with TRBD2. The CDR3 is made up of 14 amino acids. The V gene end was trimmed by 6 bases and the J gene end by 3 bases; junction bases not matched to a gene: 5. The germline V gene has CDR1 SGHTA and CDR2 FQGNSA.

V is TRBV25-1 and J is TRBJ1-1; TRBD1 matches 8 bases. Germline V gene data show CDR1 as MGHDK and CDR2 as SYGVNS. Losses at the gene ends were 5 bases for V and 5 bases for J; bases not matched to a gene: 10. The CDR3 covers 15 residues. The CDR3, as DNA: TGTGCCAGCAGTTCCACGGGACAGGAGGGAACTGAAGCTTTCTTT. It yields the protein CASSSTGQEGTEAFF.

This clone came up a few times. The rearrangement joins TRBV27 to TRBJ1-2, with unresolved D. The germline CDR1 and CDR2 sequences are MNHEY and SMNVEV (reference sequence). Deletions cut 5 bases from V and 1 base from J, with 14 bases between. This CDR3 comprises 15 residues. As DNA, the CDR3 is TGTGCCAGCAGTCCCCTATCCGGTCTTAACTATGGCTACACCTTC. It codes for CASSPLSGLNYGYTF.